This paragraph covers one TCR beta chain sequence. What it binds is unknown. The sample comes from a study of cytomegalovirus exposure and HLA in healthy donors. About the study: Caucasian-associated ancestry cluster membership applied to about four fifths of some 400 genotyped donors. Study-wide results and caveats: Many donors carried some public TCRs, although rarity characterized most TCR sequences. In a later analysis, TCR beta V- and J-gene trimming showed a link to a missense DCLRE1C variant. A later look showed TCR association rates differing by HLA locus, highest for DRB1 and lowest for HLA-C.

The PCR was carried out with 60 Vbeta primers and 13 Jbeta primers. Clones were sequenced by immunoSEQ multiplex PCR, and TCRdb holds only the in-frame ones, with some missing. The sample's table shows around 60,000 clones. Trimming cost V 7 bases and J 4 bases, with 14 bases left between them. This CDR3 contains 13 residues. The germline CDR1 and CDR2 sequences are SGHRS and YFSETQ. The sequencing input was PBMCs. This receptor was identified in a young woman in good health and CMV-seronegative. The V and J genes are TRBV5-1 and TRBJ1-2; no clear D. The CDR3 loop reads CASRPDTTYGYTF. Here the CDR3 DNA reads TGCGCCAGCCGCCCAGACACAACCTATGGCTACACCTTC.